The 14 T cell receptor beta chains below come from one sample, sequenced in a study of beta chain features in type 1 diabetes. Study-wide points: For Type 1 diabetes patients, all four CD4+ subsets carried TCRB CDR3s that were moderately but significantly shorter.

Their antigens remain unidentified. Reverse transcription of all isolated RNA meant that expressed TCRB transcripts were sequenced. Repertoires were generated with immunoSEQ multiplex PCR, while TCRdb's copy carries only in-frame clones and drops some. The repertoire includes a few hundred thousand clones, 10% to 15% of them detected once, and 0.0095% to 0.013% sits in the top ten. Sequencing was done on a sample of naive CD4+ T cells from blood. These TCRs come from a woman aged 18-29 years with type 1 diabetes.

The gene calls are TRBV9 and TRBJ2-2; D ambiguous. V was trimmed by 3 bases and J by 4 bases, leaving 4 bases between them. The CDR3 loop spans 12 amino acids. CDR1 is SGDLS, CDR2 YYNGEE, per germline. CDR3 coding DNA: TGTGCCAGCAGCGCTAGCACCGGGGAGCTGTTTTTT. This gives the protein CASSASTGELFF.

This clone occurred a few times. The chain joins TRBV2 to TRBJ2-1; possibly TRBD2 for D (6 bases). The V end was cut by 3 bases, the J end by 7 bases, with 13 bases between. Germline CDR1 reads SNHLY; CDR2 reads FYNNEI. The CDR3 length is 14 residues. The CDR3 reads CASSDRLAWNEQFF. CDR3 bases: TGTGCCAGCAGTGATCGGCTAGCGTGGAATGAGCAGTTCTTC.

V and J are TRBV11-2 and TRBJ1-2; D not certain. Germline CDR1 and CDR2: SGHAT and FQNNGV. V lost 1 base and J 12 bases, leaving 15 bases between the germline ends. The CDR3 length is 13 residues. The CDR3 DNA is TGTGCCAGCAGCTTAGGTCTGGGCAGGTCGAACACCTTC. Its protein is CASSLGLGRSNTF.

CDR3 residues: CASSTTSTDTQYF. The CDR3 coding sequence is TGCGCCAGCAGCACGACTAGCACAGATACGCAGTATTTT. This chain links TRBV5-1 with TRBJ2-3; the D is unclear. V was pared by 4 bases and J by 0 bases, with 6 bases between. Germline V lookup: CDR1 SGHRS, CDR2 YFSETQ. This CDR3 is 13 amino acids long.

This CDR3 is CASSLAGAEYEQYF. In nucleotides, the CDR3 is TGTGCCAGCAGCTTGGCAGGGGCAGAGTACGAGCAGTACTTC. The chain uses TRBV5-6 and TRBJ2-7; D is possibly TRBD1 (6 bases). Germline CDR1 reads SGHDT; CDR2 reads YYEEEE. The CDR3 runs 14 residues. V lost 0 bases and J 4 bases, leaving 11 bases between the germline ends. Combining the CDR3 with reference TRBV5-6 and TRBJ2-7 gives the whole variable domain DAGVTQSPTHLIKTRGQQVTLRCSPKSGHDTVSWYQQALGQGPQFIFQYYEEEERQRGNFPDRFSGHQFPNYSSELNVNALLLGDSALYLCASSLAGAEYEQYFGPGTRLTVT.

The rearrangement links TRBV19 to TRBJ2-1; 11 bases map to TRBD2. This CDR3 is built from 16 residues. Germline values: CDR1 LNHDA, CDR2 SQIVND (reference sequence). V lost 5 bases, J lost 6 bases, and 9 bases stayed unmatched. CDR3 sequence reads: CASSVPGTSGSNEQFF. The CDR3 bases are TGTGCCAGTAGTGTTCCGGGGACTAGCGGCTCCAATGAGCAGTTCTTC. The variable domain in full, with the rest retrieved from reference TRBV19 and TRBJ2-1, is DGGITQSPKYLFRKEGQNVTLSCEQNLNHDAMYWYRQDPGQGLRLIYYSQIVNDFQKGDIAEGYSVSREKKESFPLTVTSAQKNPTAFYLCASSVPGTSGSNEQFFGPGTRLTVL.

J is TRBJ2-7 and V is TRBV7-9, with a tentative D call TRBD2 (5 bases). V lost 5 bases to trimming and J lost 0 bases, with 14 bases between them. Germline V gene sequence: CDR1 SEHNR, CDR2 FQNEAQ (reference sequence). This CDR3 region has 15 residues. The CDR3 DNA sequence: TGTGCCAGCAGCCTATCGGACTTTTTCTCCTACGAGCAGTACTTC. It codes for CASSLSDFFSYEQYF.

This clone came up a few times. The chain recombines TRBV28 with TRBJ2-7, with 8 bases aligning to TRBD1. Losses at the gene ends were 7 bases for V and 3 bases for J; bases not matched to a gene: 2. The CDR3 length is 12 residues. Germline V gene sequence: CDR1 MDHEN, CDR2 SYDVKM. CDR3 loop: CASTGGGYEQYF. DNA of the CDR3: TGTGCCAGCACAGGGGGCGGCTACGAGCAGTACTTC.

The table lists this clone with a few counts. The rearrangement joins TRBV7-9 to TRBJ2-5; D is unclear. Germline V lookup: CDR1 SEHNR, CDR2 FQNEAQ (reference sequence). The CDR3 runs 12 residues. V shed 3 bases and J shed 2 bases, with 4 bases lying between them. The CDR3 region has the DNA TGTGCCAGCAGCTTTTTACAAGAGACCCAGTACTTC. This translates into CASSFLQETQYF.

V and J are TRBV15 and TRBJ2-1; tentatively, D is TRBD1 (5 bases). The V end lost 3 bases, the J end lost 0 bases, and 12 bases lay between the germline ends. This CDR3 spans 16 amino acids. Germline lookup yields CDR1 LNHNV and CDR2 YYDKDF (reference sequence). In DNA form, the CDR3 reads TGTGCCACCAGCAGGTCCCCACAGGTCTCCTACAATGAGCAGTTCTTC. It specifies CATSRSPQVSYNEQFF.

This clone was counted between two and nine times. The chain combines TRBV6-5 with TRBJ2-7; TRBD1 matches at 7 bases. J lost 3 bases, V lost 6 bases, and 8 bases had no gene match. CDR1 and CDR2 (germline): MNHEY, SVGAGI. The length of the CDR3 is 14 residues. CDR3 sequence: CASSATDRVYEQYF. The CDR3 DNA is TGTGCCAGCAGCGCTACTGACAGGGTCTACGAGCAGTACTTC.

This clone was detected only a few times. The chain combines TRBV27 with TRBJ2-1; 10 positions agree with TRBD2. The CDR3 covers 16 residues. Per the germline V gene, CDR1 is MNHEY and CDR2 is SMNVEV (reference sequence). Germline trimming cut 3 bases from V and 7 bases from J; bases unmatched to any gene: 9. CDR3 residues: CASSLKLAGTGNEQFF. The DNA for the CDR3 is TGTGCCAGCAGTTTGAAACTAGCGGGGACTGGGAATGAGCAGTTCTTC.

The chain carries TRBV9 and TRBJ1-1; D not certain. This CDR3 contains 14 residues. Germline assignment: CDR1 SGDLS and CDR2 YYNGEE. Trimming removed 4 bases from V and 5 bases from J, with 15 bases in between. CDR3 bases: TGTGCCAGCAGCCCCGGAGGGCCTGAGACTGAAGCTTTCTTT. Its translation: CASSPGGPETEAFF.

The chain couples TRBV28 to TRBJ2-2; weak D call: TRBD2 (6 bases). Germline values: CDR1 MDHEN, CDR2 SYDVKM. V dropped 10 bases and J dropped 4 bases, with 16 bases sitting between them. The CDR3 spans 14 residues. The CDR3 sequence: CATRAGLLTGELFF. In DNA form, the CDR3 reads TGTGCCACCCGAGCGGGCCTGCTCACCGGGGAGCTGTTTTTT.